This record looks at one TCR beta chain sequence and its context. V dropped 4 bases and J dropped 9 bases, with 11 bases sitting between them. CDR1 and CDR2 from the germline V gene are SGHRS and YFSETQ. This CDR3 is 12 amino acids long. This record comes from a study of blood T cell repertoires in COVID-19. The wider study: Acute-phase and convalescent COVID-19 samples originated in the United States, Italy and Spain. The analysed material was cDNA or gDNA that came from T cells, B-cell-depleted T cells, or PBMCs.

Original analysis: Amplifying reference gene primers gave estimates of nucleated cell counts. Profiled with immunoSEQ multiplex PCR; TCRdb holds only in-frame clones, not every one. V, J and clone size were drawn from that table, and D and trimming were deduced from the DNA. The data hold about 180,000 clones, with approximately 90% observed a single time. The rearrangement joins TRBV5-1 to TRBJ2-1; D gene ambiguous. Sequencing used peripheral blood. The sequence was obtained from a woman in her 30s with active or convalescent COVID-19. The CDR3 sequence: CASSDTSIEQFF. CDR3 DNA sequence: TGCGCCAGCAGCGACACTTCGATTGAGCAGTTCTTC.